Reported below is one T cell receptor (beta chain). Its antigen remains unidentified. Profiled with immunoSEQ multiplex PCR; TCRdb holds only in-frame clones, not every one. The sample holds 130,000 or so clones, over 85% seen once. The CDR3 length is 13 residues. V gave up 0 bases and J gave up 13 bases, with 15 bases separating them. Germline CDR1 and CDR2: LGHNA and YSLEER. This specimen comes from a study of cytomegalovirus exposure and HLA in healthy donors. Findings and limits, study-wide: Roughly 170 TCR beta chains were listed as cytomegalovirus-associated. A few CMV-associated chains were confirmed in vitro to be specific for CMV antigens.

The clonotype originates from a man aged 25-45 years in good health and CMV-seronegative. Sequencing input: PBMCs. The chain combines TRBV4-3 with TRBJ2-5; D gene unclear. The CDR3 sequence is CASSQDSPSGLYF. CDR3 bases: TGCGCCAGCAGCCAAGATTCCCCTTCCGGGTTGTACTTC.